The clone carrying this TCR beta chain was seen only a few times. No antigen is known for it. This specimen belongs to a study of blood T cells in healthy people across ages. Researchers isolated at least 6.5 million PBMCs per sample. Every sample gave at least 5 micrograms of total RNA when it was extracted. Study observations and caveats: CMV status of donors was unknown, possibly confounding expanded clonotype changes.

A second PCR of roughly 7 to 11 cycles used a sample-barcoded 5' primer and a J-beta primer mix. Every molecule of cDNA carried a tag from a template-switch adaptor with 12 random nucleotides. TCRdb re-derived calls from the 5' RACE reads in MiXCR, one entry per CDR3 protein. The sample lists about 1,800,000 distinct CDR3 sequences; 28% were seen once. What was sequenced was blood. The TCR originated in a young woman in good health.

CDR3 coding DNA: TGTGCCAGCAGGGAACTCGGTAAGAGCTCCTACAATGAGCAGTTCTTC. As protein: CASRELGKSSYNEQFF. The rearrangement links TRBV7-9 to TRBJ2-1; D ambiguous. This CDR3 has 16 residues. V was trimmed by 6 bases and J by 0 bases, leaving 15 bases between them. Germline V gene data show CDR1 as SEHNR and CDR2 as FQNEAQ (reference sequence).